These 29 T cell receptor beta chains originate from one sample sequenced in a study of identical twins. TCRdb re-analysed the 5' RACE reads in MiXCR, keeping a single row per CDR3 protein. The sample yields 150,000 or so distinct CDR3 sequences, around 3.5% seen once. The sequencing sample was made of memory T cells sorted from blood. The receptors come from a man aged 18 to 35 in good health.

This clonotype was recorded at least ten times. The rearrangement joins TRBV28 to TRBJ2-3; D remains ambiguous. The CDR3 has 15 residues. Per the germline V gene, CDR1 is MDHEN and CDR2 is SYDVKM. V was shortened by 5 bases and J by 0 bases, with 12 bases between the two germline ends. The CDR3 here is CASSPYPGSTDTQYF. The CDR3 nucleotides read TGTGCCAGCAGTCCCTACCCCGGTAGCACAGATACGCAGTATTTT.

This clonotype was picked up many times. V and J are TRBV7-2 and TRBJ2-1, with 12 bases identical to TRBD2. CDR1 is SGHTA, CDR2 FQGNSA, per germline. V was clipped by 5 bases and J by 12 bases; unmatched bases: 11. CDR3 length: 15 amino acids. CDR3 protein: CASSPGRGLAGTQFF. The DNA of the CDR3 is TGTGCCAGCAGCCCGGGGAGGGGACTAGCGGGCACGCAGTTCTTC.

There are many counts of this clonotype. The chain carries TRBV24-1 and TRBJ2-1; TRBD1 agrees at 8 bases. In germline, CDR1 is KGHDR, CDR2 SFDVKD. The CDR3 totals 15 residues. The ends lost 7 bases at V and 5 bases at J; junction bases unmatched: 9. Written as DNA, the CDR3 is TGTGCCACCAGAAAATCCGGGACAGGAGACAATGAGCAGTTCTTC. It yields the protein CATRKSGTGDNEQFF.

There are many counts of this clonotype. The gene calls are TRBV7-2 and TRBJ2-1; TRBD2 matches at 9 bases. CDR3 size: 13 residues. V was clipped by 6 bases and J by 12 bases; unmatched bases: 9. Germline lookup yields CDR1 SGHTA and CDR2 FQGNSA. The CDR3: CASSRNSGSGQFF. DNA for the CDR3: TGTGCCAGCAGTCGAAATAGCGGGAGTGGGCAGTTCTTC.

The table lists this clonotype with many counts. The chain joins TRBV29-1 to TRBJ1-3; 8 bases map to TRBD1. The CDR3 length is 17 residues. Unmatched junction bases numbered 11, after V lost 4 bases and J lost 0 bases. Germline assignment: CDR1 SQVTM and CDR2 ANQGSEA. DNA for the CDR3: TGCAGCGTTGCGGGGACAGGCCACCACAGCTCTGGAAACACCATATATTTT. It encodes CSVAGTGHHSSGNTIYF.

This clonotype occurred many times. The CDR3 loop reads CSVETGQGSNTGELFF. The CDR3 DNA sequence: TGCAGCGTTGAGACGGGACAGGGATCGAACACCGGGGAGCTGTTTTTT. The chain is built from TRBV29-1 and TRBJ2-2, with TRBD1 matching over 9 bases. Germline-derived CDR1 and CDR2 are SQVTM and ANQGSEA. J gave up 0 bases and V 3 bases, and 5 bases lay outside the gene matches. This CDR3 contains 16 residues.

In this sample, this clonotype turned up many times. The CDR3 nucleotides read TGTGCCAGTAGTATAGAACTATCCTACAATGAGCAGTTCTTC. This gives the protein CASSIELSYNEQFF. The chain joins TRBV19 to TRBJ2-1; no clear D. Per germline, CDR1 LNHDA and CDR2 SQIVND (reference sequence). Trimming shortened V by 0 bases and J by 1 base, and 4 bases separated the two germline ends. This CDR3 has 14 amino acids.

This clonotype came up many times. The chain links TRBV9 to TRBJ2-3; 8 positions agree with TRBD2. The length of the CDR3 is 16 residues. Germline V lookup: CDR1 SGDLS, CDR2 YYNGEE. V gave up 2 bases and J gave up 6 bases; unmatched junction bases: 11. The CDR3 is CASSVGLREELDTQYF. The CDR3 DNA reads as TGTGCCAGCAGCGTCGGATTGCGGGAGGAGTTGGATACGCAGTATTTT. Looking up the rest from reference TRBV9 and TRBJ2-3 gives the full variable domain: DSGVTQTPKHLITATGQRVTLRCSPRSGDLSVYWYQQSLDQGLQFLIQYYNGEERAKGNILERFSAQQFPDLHSELNLSSLELGDSALYFCASSVGLREELDTQYFGPGTRLTVL.

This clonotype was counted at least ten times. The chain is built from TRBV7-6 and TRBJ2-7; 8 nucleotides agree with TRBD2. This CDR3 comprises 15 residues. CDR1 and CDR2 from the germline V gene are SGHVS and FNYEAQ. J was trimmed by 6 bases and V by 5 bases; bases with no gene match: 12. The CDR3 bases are TGTGCCAGCAGCCAAAAGGGACTAGAGCTTCGCGAGCAGTACTTC. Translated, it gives CASSQKGLELREQYF.

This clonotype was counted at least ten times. The CDR3 protein is CSVEVMAKNIQYF. CDR3 nucleotide sequence: TGCAGCGTTGAAGTCATGGCCAAAAACATTCAGTACTTC. The gene calls are TRBV29-1 and TRBJ2-4; D ambiguous. The CDR3 runs 13 residues. V lost 1 base to trimming and J lost 1 base, with 5 bases between them. Germline V CDR1 and CDR2: SQVTM, ANQGSEA.

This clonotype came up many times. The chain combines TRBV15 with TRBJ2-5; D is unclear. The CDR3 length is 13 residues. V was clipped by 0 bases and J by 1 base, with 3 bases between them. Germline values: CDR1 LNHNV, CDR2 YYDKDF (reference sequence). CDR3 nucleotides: TGTGCCACCAGCAGAGAAGGCCAAGAGACCCAGTACTTC. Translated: CATSREGQETQYF.

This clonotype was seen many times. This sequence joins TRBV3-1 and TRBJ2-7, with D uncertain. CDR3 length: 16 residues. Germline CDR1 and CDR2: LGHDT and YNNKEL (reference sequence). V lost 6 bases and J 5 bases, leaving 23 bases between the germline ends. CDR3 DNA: TGTGCCAGCAGTCAACAACTCCGATTCATCCCGGACGAGCAGTACTTC. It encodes CASSQQLRFIPDEQYF.

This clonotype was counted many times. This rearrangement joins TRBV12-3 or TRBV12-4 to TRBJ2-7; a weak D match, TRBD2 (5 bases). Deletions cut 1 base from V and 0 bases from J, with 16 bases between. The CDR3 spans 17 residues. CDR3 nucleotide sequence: TGTGCCAGCAGTTTAGTCAGCGGCCTACAAATCTCCTACGAGCAGTACTTC. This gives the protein CASSLVSGLQISYEQYF.

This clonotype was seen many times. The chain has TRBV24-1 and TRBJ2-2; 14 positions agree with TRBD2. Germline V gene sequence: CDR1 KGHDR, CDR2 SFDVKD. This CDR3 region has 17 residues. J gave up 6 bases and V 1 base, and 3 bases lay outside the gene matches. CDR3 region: CATSDFWTSGRPGELFF. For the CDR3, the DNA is TGTGCCACCAGTGATTTCTGGACTAGCGGGAGGCCCGGGGAGCTGTTTTTT.

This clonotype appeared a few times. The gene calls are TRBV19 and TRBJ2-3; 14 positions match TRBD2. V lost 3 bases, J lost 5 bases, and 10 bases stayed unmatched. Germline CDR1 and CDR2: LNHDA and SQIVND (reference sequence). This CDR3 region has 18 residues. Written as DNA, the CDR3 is TGTGCCAGTAGTATGGGACTAGCGGGAGTAGGTTCGGGAGATACGCAGTATTTT. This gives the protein CASSMGLAGVGSGDTQYF.

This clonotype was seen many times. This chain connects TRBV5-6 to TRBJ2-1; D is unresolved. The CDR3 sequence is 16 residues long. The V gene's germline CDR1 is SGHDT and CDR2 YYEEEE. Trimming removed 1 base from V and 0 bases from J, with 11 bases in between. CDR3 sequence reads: CASSLFRGNSYNEQFF. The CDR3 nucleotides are TGTGCCAGCAGCTTGTTTCGCGGAAACTCCTACAATGAGCAGTTCTTC.

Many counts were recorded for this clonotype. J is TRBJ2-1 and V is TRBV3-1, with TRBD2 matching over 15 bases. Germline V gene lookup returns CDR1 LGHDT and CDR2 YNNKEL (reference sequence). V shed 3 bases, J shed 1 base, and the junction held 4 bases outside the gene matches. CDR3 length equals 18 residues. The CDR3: CASSQEGLAGGSYNEQFF. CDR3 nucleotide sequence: TGTGCCAGCAGCCAGGAAGGACTAGCGGGAGGGTCCTACAATGAGCAGTTCTTC.

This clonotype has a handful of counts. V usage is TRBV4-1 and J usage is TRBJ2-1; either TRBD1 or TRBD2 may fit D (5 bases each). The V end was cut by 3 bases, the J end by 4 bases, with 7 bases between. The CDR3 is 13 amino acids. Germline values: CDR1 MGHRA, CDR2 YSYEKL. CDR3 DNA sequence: TGCGCCAGCAGCCACGGGGCGTACAATGAGCAGTTCTTC. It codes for CASSHGAYNEQFF.

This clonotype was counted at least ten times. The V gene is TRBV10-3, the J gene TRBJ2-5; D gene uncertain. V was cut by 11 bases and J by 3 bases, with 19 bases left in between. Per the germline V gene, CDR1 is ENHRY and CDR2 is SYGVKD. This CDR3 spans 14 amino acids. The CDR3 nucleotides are TGTGCCTCCCGGTCGGCCGCTCAGAAAGAGACCCAGTACTTC. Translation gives CASRSAAQKETQYF.

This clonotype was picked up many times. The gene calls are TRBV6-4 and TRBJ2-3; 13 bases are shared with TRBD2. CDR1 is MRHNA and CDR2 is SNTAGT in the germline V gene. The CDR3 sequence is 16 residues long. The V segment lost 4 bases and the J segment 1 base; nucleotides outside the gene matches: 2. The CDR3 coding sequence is TGTGCCAGCAGTGGGACTAGCGGGAGTGGCACAGATACGCAGTATTTT. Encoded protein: CASSGTSGSGTDTQYF.

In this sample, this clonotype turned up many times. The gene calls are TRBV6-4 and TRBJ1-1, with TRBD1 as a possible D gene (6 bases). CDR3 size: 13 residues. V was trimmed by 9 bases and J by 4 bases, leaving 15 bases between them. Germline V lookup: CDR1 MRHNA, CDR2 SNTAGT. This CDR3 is CASRKGGSTEAFF. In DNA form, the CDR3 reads TGTGCCAGTAGAAAAGGGGGTTCCACTGAAGCTTTCTTT.

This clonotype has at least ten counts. The CDR3 DNA is TGTGCCAGCAGCCAACTCTACGAGCAGTTCTTC. It encodes CASSQLYEQFF. The V and J genes are TRBV12-3 or TRBV12-4 and TRBJ2-1; D not certain. V lost 6 bases and J lost 10, with 10 bases in between. CDR3 length: 11 amino acids.

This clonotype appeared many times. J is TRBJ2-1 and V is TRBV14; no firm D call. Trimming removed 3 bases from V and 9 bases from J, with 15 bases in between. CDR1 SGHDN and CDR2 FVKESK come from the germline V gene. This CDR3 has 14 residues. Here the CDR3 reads CASSQIMGSVEQFF. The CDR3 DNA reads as TGTGCCAGCAGCCAGATAATGGGCAGCGTTGAGCAGTTCTTC.

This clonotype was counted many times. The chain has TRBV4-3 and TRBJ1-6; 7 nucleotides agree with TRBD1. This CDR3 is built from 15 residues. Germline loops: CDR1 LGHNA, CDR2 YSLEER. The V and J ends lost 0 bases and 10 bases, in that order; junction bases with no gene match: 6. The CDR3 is CASSQDLGGGSPLHF. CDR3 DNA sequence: TGCGCCAGCAGCCAAGATCTAGGGGGCGGCTCACCCCTCCACTTT.

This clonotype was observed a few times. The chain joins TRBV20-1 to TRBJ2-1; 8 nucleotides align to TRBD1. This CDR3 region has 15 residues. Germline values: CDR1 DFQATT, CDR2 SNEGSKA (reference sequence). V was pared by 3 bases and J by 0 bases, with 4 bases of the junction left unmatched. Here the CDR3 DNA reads TGCAGTGCTAGGGACCAGGGGGCCTCCTACAATGAGCAGTTCTTC. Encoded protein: CSARDQGASYNEQFF.

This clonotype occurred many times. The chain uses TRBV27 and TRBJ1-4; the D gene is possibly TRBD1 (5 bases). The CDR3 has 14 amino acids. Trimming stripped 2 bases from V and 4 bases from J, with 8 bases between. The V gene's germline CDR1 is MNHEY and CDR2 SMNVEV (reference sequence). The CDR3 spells CASSLGTINEKLFF. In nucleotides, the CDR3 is TGTGCCAGCAGTTTAGGGACCATTAATGAAAAACTGTTTTTT.

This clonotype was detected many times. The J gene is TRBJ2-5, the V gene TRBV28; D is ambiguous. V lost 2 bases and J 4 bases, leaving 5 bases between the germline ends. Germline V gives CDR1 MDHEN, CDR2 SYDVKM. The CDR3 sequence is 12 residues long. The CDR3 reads CASSLNRETQYF. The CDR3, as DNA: TGTGCCAGCAGTTTAAATCGAGAGACCCAGTACTTC.

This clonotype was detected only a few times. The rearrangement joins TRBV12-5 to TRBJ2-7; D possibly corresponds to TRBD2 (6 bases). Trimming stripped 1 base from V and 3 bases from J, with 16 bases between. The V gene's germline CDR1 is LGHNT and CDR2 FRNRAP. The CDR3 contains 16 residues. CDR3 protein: CASGLEGRDLNYEQYV. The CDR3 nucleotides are TGTGCTAGTGGTTTGGAAGGTAGGGACTTAAACTACGAGCAGTACGTC.

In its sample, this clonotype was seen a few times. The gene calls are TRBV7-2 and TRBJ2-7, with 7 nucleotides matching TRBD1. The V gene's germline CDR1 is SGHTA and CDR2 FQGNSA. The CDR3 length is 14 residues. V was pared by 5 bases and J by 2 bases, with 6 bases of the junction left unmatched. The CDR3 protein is CASSHNRGPYEQYF. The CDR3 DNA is TGTGCCAGCAGCCACAACAGGGGCCCCTACGAGCAGTACTTC.